Listed below are T cell receptor beta chains from one sample, sequenced in a study of OX40 agonist ivuxolimab in advanced cancers. Sequencing used immunoSEQ multiplex PCR; TCRdb keeps in-frame clones, though not all of them. The sample contains under 100,000 clones, roughly 90% of which appear only once. The source material was CD4+ or CD8+ T cells sorted from blood, sampled in a trial of the OX40 agonist ivuxolimab. These TCRs come from an adult with an advanced solid tumor such as melanoma, head and neck, liver or kidney cancer. The CDR3 runs from the conserved cysteine through the conserved F or W. The D gene is left open where the match is weak. Part of the rows lack a size; the others show once, few, many or a class for expanded clones.

TRBJ2-5,-,-,TRBV5-4,TGTGCCAGCAGCCCGGGTGGGGGAGTGGAGACCCAGTACTTC,CASSPGGGVETQYF
TRBJ2-3,once,-,TRBV15,TGTGCCACCAGCAGATCGGTACAGGGAGGAACAGATACGCAGTATTTT,CATSRSVQGGTDTQYF
TRBJ1-1,-,-,TRBV11-2,TGTGCCAGCAGCCCCATTCTCGGGGCCCCGCGTGAAGCTTTCTTT,CASSPILGAPREAFF
TRBJ2-3,-,-,TRBV5-1,TGCGCCAGCAGGTCGGGACTTCACGGGGTCCCAGATACGCAGTATTTT,CASRSGLHGVPDTQYF
TRBJ2-1,-,TRBD2,TRBV19,TGTGCCAGTAGTTCGGGACTAGCGGGAGGAGCCCCCTACAATGAGCAGTTCTTC,CASSSGLAGGAPYNEQFF
TRBJ1-1,once,-,TRBV6-1,TGTGCCAGCAGTGAACAAGGGGAAGGCACTGAAGCTTTCTTT,CASSEQGEGTEAFF
TRBJ1-1,-,-,TRBV7-8,TGTGCCAGCAGTATCACCCGGGGAGGTGGAGGGGAAGCTTTCTTT,CASSITRGGGGEAFF
TRBJ2-7,-,-,TRBV19,TGTGCCAGTAGTCTGAACAGGGGTCTGGAGGGCGAGCAGTACTTC,CASSLNRGLEGEQYF
TRBJ1-1,-,-,TRBV10-3,TGTGCCATCAGTGATACCTCATTAGGGGCCTTGAACACTGAAGCTTTCTTT,CAISDTSLGALNTEAFF
TRBJ1-1,-,-,TRBV5-6,TGTGCCAGCAGCTTGCGGGGGTCCTTGAACACTGAAGCTTTCTTT,CASSLRGSLNTEAFF
TRBJ2-3,-,-,TRBV11-3,TGTGCCAGCAGCATTTTGTCTAGCACAGATACGCAGTATTTT,CASSILSSTDTQYF
TRBJ1-1,-,-,TRBV5-1,TGCGCCAGCAGCTTGGCCGAGGGGGCTGAAGCTTTCTTT,CASSLAEGAEAFF
TRBJ1-2,-,-,TRBV30,TGTGCCTGGAGTGATACACGAAACTATGGCTACACCTTC,CAWSDTRNYGYTF
TRBJ2-7,-,TRBD2,TRBV6-1,TGTGCCAGCAGAACTAGCGGGAGTCCGAGTGAGCAGTACTTC,CASRTSGSPSEQYF
TRBJ2-5,-,TRBD2,TRBV6-6,TGTGCCAGCGATCCGGGACTAGAACTAGAGACCCAGTACTTC,CASDPGLELETQYF
TRBJ2-7,-,-,TRBV19,TGTGCCAGTAGTGTGCCGGGACAATTTCTTCGGGAGCAGTACTTC,CASSVPGQFLREQYF
TRBJ1-1,few,-,TRBV20-1,TGCAGTGAGGGTATCGGCACTGAAGCTTTCTTT,CSEGIGTEAFF
TRBJ2-5,once,-,TRBV18,TGTGCCAGCTCGACCGAAATACAAGAGACCCAGTACTTC,CASSTEIQETQYF
TRBJ2-1,many,-,TRBV7-3,TGTGCCAGCAGCTTAACACCAGCTGGCCAGGGATACAATGAGCAGTTCTTC,CASSLTPAGQGYNEQFF
TRBJ2-2,-,TRBD1,TRBV6-1,TGTGCCAGCAGTGAATATGGGACAGCGAACACCGGGGAGCTGTTTTTT,CASSEYGTANTGELFF
TRBJ1-3,-,TRBD1,TRBV19,TGTGCCACCACCCGGACAGGGGCTGGAAACACCATATATTTT,CATTRTGAGNTIYF
TRBJ2-3,few,TRBD2,TRBV6-5,TGTGCCAGCAGCCTAGGACTAGCGGGAGATACGCAGTATTTT,CASSLGLAGDTQYF
TRBJ1-5,-,-,TRBV19,TGTGCCAGTAGTATAACAGGAGGAATACATTTT,CASSITGGIHF
TRBJ2-7,-,TRBD2,TRBV27,TGTGCCAGCAGTCTAGGGACTAGCGGGAGCCGGTACGAGCAGTACTTC,CASSLGTSGSRYEQYF
TRBJ1-1,-,-,TRBV30,TGTGCCTGGAGAGACGGTAGGGGAATGAACACTGAAGCTTTCTTT,CAWRDGRGMNTEAFF
TRBJ2-1,-,-,TRBV7-2,TGTGCCAGCAGCTTAGCAAAGCGGGACAATGAGCAGTTCTTC,CASSLAKRDNEQFF
TRBJ1-5,-,-,TRBV11-1,TGTGCCAGCAGCTGGGGTCGGAATCAGCCCCAGCATTTT,CASSWGRNQPQHF
TRBJ1-2,-,TRBD1,TRBV28,TGTGCCAGCAGTTTAGGGGACAGGGTCTATGGCTACACCTTC,CASSLGDRVYGYTF
TRBJ1-1,-,-,TRBV19,TGTGCCAGTAGTCTCATGAACACTGAAGCTTTCTTT,CASSLMNTEAFF
TRBJ2-7,-,-,TRBV18,TGTGCCAGCTCACCCGGGACCGACTACGAGCAGTACTTC,CASSPGTDYEQYF
TRBJ1-2,-,TRBD1,TRBV11-1,TGTGCCAGCAGCTCGTGGACAGGGGGCAGTGGCTACACCTTC,CASSSWTGGSGYTF
TRBJ2-3,-,-,TRBV5-1,TGCGCCAGCAGCTTGGTAGGGACGGGAAGCACAGATACGCAGTATTTT,CASSLVGTGSTDTQYF
TRBJ2-7,-,-,TRBV10-3,TGTGCCATCGGCGGCCGAGACACGAGCTCCTACGAGCAGTACTTC,CAIGGRDTSSYEQYF
TRBJ2-1,-,-,TRBV11-3,TGTGCCAGCAGCTTTGGTTACTTTTCCTACAATGAGCAGTTCTTC,CASSFGYFSYNEQFF
TRBJ1-5,-,TRBD1,TRBV2,TGTGCCAGCAGGGGGAACTCAGGGGGGAATCAGCCCCAGCATTTT,CASRGNSGGNQPQHF
TRBJ1-1,-,-,TRBV5-4,TGTGCCAGCAGCTCGGGACCGGTGAACACTGAAGCTTTCTTT,CASSSGPVNTEAFF
TRBJ1-5,-,-,TRBV10-3,TGTGCCATCAACAGAGGGGTCAATCAGCCCCAGCATTTT,CAINRGVNQPQHF
TRBJ1-2,-,TRBD1,TRBV6-5,TGTGCCAGCAGCTCAGACAGGGGGCCCTCCTATGGCTACACCTTC,CASSSDRGPSYGYTF
TRBJ1-5,-,-,TRBV30,TGTGCCTGGAGTCCTTTACGAGGCCTCCAGCATTTT,CAWSPLRGLQHF
TRBJ1-4,-,-,TRBV7-6,TGTGCCAGCAGCTCCTTCCAGGGGAGGAATGAAAAACTGTTTTTT,CASSSFQGRNEKLFF
TRBJ2-7,few,TRBD1,TRBV19,TGTGCCAGTAGTTCCCGGGACAGGACCTACGAGCAGTACTTC,CASSSRDRTYEQYF
TRBJ2-1,-,-,TRBV15,TGTGCCACCAGCAGAGATAAGGGAAGCGGAGAGTTCTTC,CATSRDKGSGEFF
TRBJ1-1,-,-,TRBV30,TGTGCCTGGAGTGTACAGGAGAACACTGAAGCTTTCTTT,CAWSVQENTEAFF
TRBJ2-2,-,TRBD1,TRBV10-3,TGTGCCATCCCAGACAGGGTGAACACCGGGGAGCTGTTTTTT,CAIPDRVNTGELFF
TRBJ1-3,-,-,TRBV6-5,TGTGCCAGCAGGCCAGGGGTGGCTGGAAACACCATATATTTT,CASRPGVAGNTIYF
TRBJ1-5,-,-,TRBV29-1,TGCAGCGTTCTGGAGACATCGGGGCAGCCCCAGCATTTT,CSVLETSGQPQHF
TRBJ2-2,-,-,TRBV30,TGTGCCTGGAGGGCTTTAGGACTACCTAACACCGGGGAGCTGTTTTTT,CAWRALGLPNTGELFF
TRBJ1-3,-,-,TRBV19,TGTGCCAGTAACCCTACAGGGAGGACTGGAAACACCATATATTTT,CASNPTGRTGNTIYF
TRBJ2-1,-,TRBD2,TRBV2,TGTGCCAGCAGTGAAGCGCTGACGGGGGGGGCCGATGAGCAGTTCTTC,CASSEALTGGADEQFF
TRBJ2-3,-,-,TRBV9,TGTGCCAGCAGCGTATTACAACAGGGAATAGATACGCAGTATTTT,CASSVLQQGIDTQYF
TRBJ2-3,once,-,TRBV7-8,TGTGCCACCCGCGGGGTGGGAGCCGAGGGGGATGCAGATACGCAGTATTTT,CATRGVGAEGDADTQYF
TRBJ2-5,-,TRBD2,TRBV9,TGTGCCAGCAGCCTAACGCGAGTAGCGGGGGAGACCCAGTACTTC,CASSLTRVAGETQYF
TRBJ1-2,-,TRBD1,TRBV4-2,TGTGCCAGCAGCCGCCCCCGGGGGACAGGGGATGGCTACACCTTC,CASSRPRGTGDGYTF
TRBJ2-5,-,TRBD2,TRBV4-1,TGCGCCAGCAGCTCCCCGGGGCAGGGGGGACTAGCGGGAGAGGGGCATCAAGAGACCCAGTACTTC,CASSSPGQGGLAGEGHQETQYF
TRBJ2-5,-,TRBD1,TRBV15,TGTGCCACCAGCAGAGTTGGCACGTTAGGGGGCCGGGTCGAGACCCAGTACTTC,CATSRVGTLGGRVETQYF